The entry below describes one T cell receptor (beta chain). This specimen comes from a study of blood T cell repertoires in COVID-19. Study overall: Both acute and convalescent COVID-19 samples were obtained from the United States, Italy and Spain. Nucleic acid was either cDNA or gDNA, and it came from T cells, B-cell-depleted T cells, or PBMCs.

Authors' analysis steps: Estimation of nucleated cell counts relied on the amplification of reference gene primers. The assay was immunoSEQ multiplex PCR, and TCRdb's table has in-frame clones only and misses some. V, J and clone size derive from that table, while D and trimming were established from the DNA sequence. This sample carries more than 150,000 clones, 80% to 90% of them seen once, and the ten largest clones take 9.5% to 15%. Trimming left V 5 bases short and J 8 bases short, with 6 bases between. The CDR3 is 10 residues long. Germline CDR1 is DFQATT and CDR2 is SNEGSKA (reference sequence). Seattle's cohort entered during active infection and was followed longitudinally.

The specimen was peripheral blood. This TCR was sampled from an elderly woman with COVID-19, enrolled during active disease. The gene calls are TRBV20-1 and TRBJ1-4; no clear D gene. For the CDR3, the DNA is TGCAGTGCTCCTCCGGAAAAACTGTTTTTT. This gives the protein CSAPPEKLFF.